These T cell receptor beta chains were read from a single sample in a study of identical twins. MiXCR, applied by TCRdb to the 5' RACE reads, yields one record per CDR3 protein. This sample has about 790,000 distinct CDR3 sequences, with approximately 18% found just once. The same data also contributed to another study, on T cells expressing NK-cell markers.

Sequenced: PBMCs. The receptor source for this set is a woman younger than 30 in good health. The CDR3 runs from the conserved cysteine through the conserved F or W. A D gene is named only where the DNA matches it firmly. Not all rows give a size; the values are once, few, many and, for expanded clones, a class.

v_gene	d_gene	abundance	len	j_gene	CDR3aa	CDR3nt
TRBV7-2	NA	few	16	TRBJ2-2	CASRTDAAVYTGELFF	TGTGCCAGCAGGACAGACGCGGCCGTTTACACCGGGGAGCTGTTTTTT
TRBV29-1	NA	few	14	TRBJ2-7	CSVEAPGSPNEQYF	TGCAGCGTTGAGGCCCCCGGGAGTCCCAACGAGCAGTACTTC
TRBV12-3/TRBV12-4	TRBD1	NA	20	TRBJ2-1	CASSFRGQGFLPSSYNEQFF	TGTGCCAGCAGTTTCAGGGGACAGGGATTCTTACCCTCCTCCTACAATGAGCAGTTCTTC
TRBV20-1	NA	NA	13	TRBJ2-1	CSASSASLNEQFF	TGCAGTGCTAGTTCGGCCTCGTTGAATGAGCAGTTCTTC
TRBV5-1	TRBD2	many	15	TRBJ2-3	CASSLGLAGTDTQYF	TGCGCCAGCAGCTTGGGACTAGCTGGCACAGATACGCAGTATTTT
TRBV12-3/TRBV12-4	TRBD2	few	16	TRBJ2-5	CASSGGSGTHQETQYF	TGTGCCAGCAGTGGAGGAAGCGGGACTCACCAAGAGACCCAGTACTTC
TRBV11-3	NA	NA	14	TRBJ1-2	CASSLGTARYGYTF	TGTGCCAGCAGCTTAGGGACAGCTCGATATGGCTACACCTTC
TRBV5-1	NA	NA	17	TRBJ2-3	CASSLAQDRTITDTQYF	TGCGCCAGCAGCTTGGCCCAAGACAGGACTATCACAGATACGCAGTATTTT
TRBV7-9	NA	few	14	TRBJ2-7	CASSTPGAHYEQYF	TGTGCCAGCAGCACACCAGGGGCCCACTACGAGCAGTACTTC
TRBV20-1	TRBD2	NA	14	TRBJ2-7	CSARGGTNNYEQYF	TGCAGTGCTAGGGGAGGGACTAACAACTACGAGCAGTACTTC
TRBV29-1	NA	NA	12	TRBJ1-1	CSGRDSHTEAFF	TGCAGCGGACGGGACTCTCACACTGAAGCTTTCTTT
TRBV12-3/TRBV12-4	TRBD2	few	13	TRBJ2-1	CASSPTSAGEQFF	TGTGCCAGCAGTCCAACTAGCGCGGGTGAGCAGTTCTTC
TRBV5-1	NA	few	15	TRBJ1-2	CASSLIGGINYGYTF	TGCGCCAGCAGCTTGATTGGGGGTATTAACTATGGCTACACCTTC
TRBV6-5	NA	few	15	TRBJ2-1	CASSWGGTHYNEQFF	TGTGCCAGCAGTTGGGGGGGCACTCACTACAATGAGCAGTTCTTC
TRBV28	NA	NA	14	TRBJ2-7	CASSFARNSYEQYF	TGTGCCAGCAGTTTTGCCAGAAACTCCTACGAGCAGTACTTC
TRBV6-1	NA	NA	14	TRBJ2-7	CASSPSPAVYEQYF	TGTGCCAGCAGCCCTAGCCCGGCCGTCTACGAGCAGTACTTC
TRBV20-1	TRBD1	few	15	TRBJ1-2	CSALPGQGLNYGYTF	TGCAGTGCTTTACCGGGACAGGGTTTGAACTATGGCTACACCTTC
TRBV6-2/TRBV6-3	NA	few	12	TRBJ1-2	CASSYPANGYTF	TGTGCCAGCAGTTACCCCGCCAATGGCTACACCTTC
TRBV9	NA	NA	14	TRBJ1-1	CASSVSNSNTEAFF	TGTGCCAGCAGCGTTTCAAACTCAAACACTGAAGCTTTCTTT
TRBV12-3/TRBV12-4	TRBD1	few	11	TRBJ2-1	CASHRGNEQFF	TGTGCCAGCCACAGGGGAAATGAGCAGTTCTTC
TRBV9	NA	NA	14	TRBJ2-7	CASSVGGVPYEQYF	TGTGCCAGCAGCGTAGGAGGGGTCCCCTACGAGCAGTACTTC
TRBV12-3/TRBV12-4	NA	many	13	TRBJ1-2	CASSPRDTYGYTF	TGTGCCAGCAGTCCCCGGGACACCTATGGCTACACCTTC
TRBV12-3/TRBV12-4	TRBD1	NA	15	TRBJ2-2	CASSYKTGDTGELFF	TGTGCCAGCAGTTACAAGACAGGGGACACCGGGGAGCTGTTTTTT
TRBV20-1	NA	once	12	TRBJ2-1	CSARVGDNEQFF	TGCAGTGCTAGAGTCGGTGACAATGAGCAGTTCTTC
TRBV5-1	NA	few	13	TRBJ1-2	CASSFAQGSGYTF	TGCGCCAGCAGCTTCGCACAGGGTTCTGGCTACACCTTC
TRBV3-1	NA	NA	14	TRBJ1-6	CASGLRGLGAPLHF	TGTGCCAGCGGTCTAAGGGGCCTCGGGGCACCCCTCCACTTT
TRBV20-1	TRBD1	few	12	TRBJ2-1	CSGTGPYNEQFF	TGCAGTGGGACAGGTCCTTACAATGAGCAGTTCTTC
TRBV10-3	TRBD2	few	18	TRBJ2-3	CAISDASGEGVYTDTQYF	TGTGCCATCAGTGATGCTAGCGGGGAGGGGGTTTACACAGATACGCAGTATTTT
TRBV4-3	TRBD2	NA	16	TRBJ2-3	CASSHLAGDGTDTQYF	TGCGCCAGCAGCCACCTAGCGGGAGATGGCACAGATACGCAGTATTTT
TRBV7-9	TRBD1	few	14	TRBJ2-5	CASSLEQGAKTQYF	TGTGCCAGCAGCTTAGAACAGGGGGCGAAGACCCAGTACTTC
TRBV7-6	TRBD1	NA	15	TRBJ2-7	CASSLDPGQGYEQYF	TGTGCCAGCAGCTTAGACCCTGGACAGGGGTACGAGCAGTACTTC
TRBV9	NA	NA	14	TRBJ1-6	CASSVDRAGSPLHF	TGTGCCAGCAGCGTAGACAGGGCGGGTTCACCCCTCCACTTT
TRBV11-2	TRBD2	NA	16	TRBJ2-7	CASSLIAGGPSYEQYF	TGTGCCAGCAGCTTAATAGCGGGGGGCCCCTCCTACGAGCAGTACTTC
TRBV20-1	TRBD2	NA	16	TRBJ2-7	CSAAILAGGSVGEQYF	TGCAGTGCTGCGATCCTAGCGGGAGGGTCTGTGGGCGAGCAGTACTTC
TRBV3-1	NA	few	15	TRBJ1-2	CASSSGVGANYGYTF	TGTGCCAGCAGTTCGGGGGTCGGAGCTAACTATGGCTACACCTTC
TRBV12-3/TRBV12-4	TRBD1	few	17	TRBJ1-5	CASSYRSSGGRNQPQHF	TGTGCCAGCAGTTACAGATCCTCAGGGGGTAGAAACCAGCCCCAGCATTTT
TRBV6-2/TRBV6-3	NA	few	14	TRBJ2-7	CASSYGTVVYEQYF	TGTGCCAGCAGTTACGGGACGGTGGTGTACGAGCAGTACTTC
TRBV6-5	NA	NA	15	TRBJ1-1	CASSYFGRGNTEAFF	TGTGCCAGCAGTTACTTCGGGCGTGGGAACACTGAAGCTTTCTTT
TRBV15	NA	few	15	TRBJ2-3	CATSRDLASTDTQYF	TGTGCCACCAGCAGAGATTTAGCTAGCACAGATACGCAGTATTTT
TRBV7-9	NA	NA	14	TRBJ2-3	CASSLGLPQDTQYF	TGTGCCAGCAGCTTGGGACTCCCTCAAGATACGCAGTATTTT
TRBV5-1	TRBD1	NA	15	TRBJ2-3	CASSTVPGQGNTQYF	TGCGCCAGCAGCACCGTCCCGGGACAGGGAAATACGCAGTATTTT
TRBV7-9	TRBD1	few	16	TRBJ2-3	CASSGRQGASRDTQYF	TGTGCCAGCAGCGGTAGACAGGGGGCGTCGAGGGATACGCAGTATTTT
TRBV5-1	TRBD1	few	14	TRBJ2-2	CASSPPTGVGELFF	TGCGCCAGCAGCCCCCCGACAGGGGTCGGGGAGCTGTTTTTT
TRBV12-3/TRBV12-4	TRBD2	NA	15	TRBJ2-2	CASSRRLAGAGELFF	TGTGCCAGCAGTCGAAGACTAGCGGGGGCTGGGGAGCTGTTTTTT
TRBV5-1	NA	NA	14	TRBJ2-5	CASSLGPSEETQYF	TGCGCCAGCAGCTTGGGCCCTTCCGAGGAGACCCAGTACTTC
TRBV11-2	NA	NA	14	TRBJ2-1	CASSLALGWNEQFF	TGTGCCAGCAGCTTAGCATTGGGGTGGAATGAGCAGTTCTTC
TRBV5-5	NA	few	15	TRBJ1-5	CASSFEGGKRQPQHF	TGTGCCAGCAGCTTCGAAGGCGGAAAAAGGCAGCCCCAGCATTTT
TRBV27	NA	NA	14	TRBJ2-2	CASSFLERTGELFF	TGTGCCAGCAGTTTTCTAGAGAGAACCGGGGAGCTGTTTTTT
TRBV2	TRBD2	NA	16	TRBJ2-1	CASSKGLAGRYNEQFF	TGTGCCAGCAGTAAGGGACTAGCGGGAAGGTACAATGAGCAGTTCTTC